Presented here are 8 T cell receptor beta chains from one specimen sequenced in a study of OX40 agonist ivuxolimab in advanced cancers. Clones were read by immunoSEQ multiplex PCR, and TCRdb kept only the in-frame ones, dropping some. The table records more than 60,000 clones, just under 95% of them present only once. The sample consisted of CD4+ or CD8+ T cells sorted from blood, taken in a trial of the OX40 agonist ivuxolimab. The receptors come from an adult with an advanced solid tumor such as melanoma, head and neck, liver or kidney cancer.

The CDR3 is CASSPAGDRAYEQYF. As DNA, the CDR3 is TGTGCCAGCAGCCCCGCCGGGGACAGGGCGTACGAGCAGTACTTC. This chain connects TRBV13 to TRBJ2-7, with 9 bases identical to TRBD1. Looked up from germline, CDR1 is PRHDT and CDR2 is FYEKMQ (reference sequence). The CDR3 consists of 15 residues. V dropped 5 bases and J dropped 4; count of bases not matched to a gene: 9. Filled out from reference TRBV13 and TRBJ2-7, the complete variable domain reads AAGVIQSPRHLIKEKRETATLKCYPIPRHDTVYWYQQGPGQDPQFLISFYEKMQSDKGSIPDRFSAQQFSDYHSELNMSSLELGDSALYFCASSPAGDRAYEQYFGPGTRLTVT.

V gene TRBV10-2 combines with J gene TRBJ2-2; D might be TRBD1 (6 bases). V was trimmed by 2 bases and J by 2 bases, leaving 12 bases between them. Germline V gene lookup returns CDR1 WSHSY and CDR2 SAAADI. The CDR3 spans 16 residues. This chain's CDR3 is CASSEAGALNTGELFF. Written as DNA, the CDR3 is TGCGCCAGCAGTGAGGCAGGGGCTCTAAACACCGGGGAGCTGTTTTTT.

The V call is TRBV18, the J call TRBJ1-5; 8 positions agree with TRBD1. The length of the CDR3 is 16 residues. Losses at the gene ends were 5 bases for V and 5 bases for J; bases not matched to a gene: 11. CDR1 is KGHSH and CDR2 is LQKENI in the germline V gene. The CDR3 protein is CASSNDDAGGHQPQHF. In DNA form, the CDR3 reads TGTGCCAGCTCAAACGATGACGCAGGGGGCCATCAGCCCCAGCATTTT.

In DNA form, the CDR3 reads TGTGCCAGCAGCTCCCGACAGATGCGGATAAGCGGCTACACCTTC. This gives the protein CASSSRQMRISGYTF. The genes are TRBV7-9 and TRBJ1-2, with D tentatively TRBD1 (5 bases). Germline V gives CDR1 SEHNR, CDR2 FQNEAQ (reference sequence). V lost 4 bases, J lost 8 bases, and 20 bases lay in between. CDR3 size: 15 residues.

The chain combines TRBV4-1 with TRBJ1-5, with 7 bases fitting TRBD1. The germline V gene encodes CDR1 MGHRA and CDR2 YSYEKL. There are 16 residues in the CDR3. The ends lost 2 bases at V and 3 bases at J; junction bases unmatched: 7. CDR3 sequence (DNA): TGCGCCAGCAGCCAATCCTCGGGGACAGTCAATCAGCCCCAGCATTTT. Its protein product is CASSQSSGTVNQPQHF.

V usage is TRBV29-1 and J usage is TRBJ1-2; 7 bases align to TRBD1. CDR3 length: 12 amino acids. Germline CDR1 reads SQVTM; CDR2 reads ANQGSEA. With V trimmed by 4 bases and J by 2 bases, 1 base remained unmatched. CDR3 residues: CSVGTGNYGYTF. The DNA for the CDR3 is TGCAGCGTTGGGACAGGCAACTATGGCTACACCTTC.

This rearrangement joins TRBV15 to TRBJ2-4, with no clear D. CDR3 length: 12 amino acids. CDR1 is LNHNV, CDR2 YYDKDF, per germline (reference sequence). Trimming removed 1 base at V and 5 bases at J, with 3 bases between. CDR3 in amino acids: CATSRAENIQYF. For the CDR3, the DNA is TGTGCCACCAGCAGAGCGGAAAACATTCAGTACTTC.

Here the CDR3 DNA reads TGTGCCAGCACCACGCTGGGGAGCAATCAGCCCCAGCATTTT. It specifies CASTTLGSNQPQHF. The chain is built from TRBV27 and TRBJ1-5, with D hard to call. CDR3 size: 14 residues. Germline CDR1 is MNHEY and CDR2 is SMNVEV (reference sequence). Trimming stripped 7 bases from V and 1 base from J, with 11 bases between.